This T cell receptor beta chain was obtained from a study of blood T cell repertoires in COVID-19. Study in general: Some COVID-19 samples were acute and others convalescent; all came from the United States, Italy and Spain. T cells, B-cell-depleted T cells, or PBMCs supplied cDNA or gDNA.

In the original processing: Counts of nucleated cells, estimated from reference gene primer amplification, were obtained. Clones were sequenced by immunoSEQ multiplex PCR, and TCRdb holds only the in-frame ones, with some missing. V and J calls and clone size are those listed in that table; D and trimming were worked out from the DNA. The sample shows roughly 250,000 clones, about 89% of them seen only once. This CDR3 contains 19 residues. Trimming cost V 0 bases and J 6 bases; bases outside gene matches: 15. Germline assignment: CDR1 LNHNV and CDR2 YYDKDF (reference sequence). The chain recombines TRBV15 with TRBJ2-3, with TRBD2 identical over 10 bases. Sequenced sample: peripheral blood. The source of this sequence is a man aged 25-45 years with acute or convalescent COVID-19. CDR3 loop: CATSRDRRLAGGFRDTQYF. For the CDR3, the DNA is TGTGCCACCAGCAGAGATCGAAGATTAGCGGGGGGATTCAGGGATACGCAGTATTTT.